The clone carrying this T cell receptor (beta chain) appeared a single time. Germline is not matched at one junction end, which may reflect a read error. The investigators made TCR beta cDNA from roughly 0.55 ug total RNA, using a constant-region primer. Three-round nested multiplex PCR performed with slightly modified ARM-PCR produced the TCR beta libraries. A C-beta reverse primer was combined with TRBV1-TRBV30 forward primers in the first two PCR rounds, and each round had around 10 cycles. MiXCR, applied by TCRdb to the multiplex PCR reads, yields one record per CDR3 protein. The table has about 92,000 distinct CDR3 sequences, about 73% seen once. The data originate from a study of tumor-infiltrating lymphocytes in primary liver carcinoma. This CDR3 has 15 amino acids. In germline, CDR1 is SGHDT, CDR2 YYEEEE. From about 20-30 mg of unsorted bulk tissue, DNA and RNA were co-extracted together.

The sequenced material came from tumor-adjacent normal liver tissue. The chain combines TRBV5-6 with TRBJ1-1; D not certain. This receptor was obtained from a man aged 40-49 years with primary liver carcinoma and hepatitis B virus infection. In nucleotides, the CDR3 is TGTGTCAGCGGCCTAGGGTGGGTGGACGTGACTGAAGCTTTCTTT. Translation: CVSGLGWVDVTEAFF.